This TCR beta chain emerged from a study of blood T cell repertoires in COVID-19. Generated by immunoSEQ multiplex PCR, the TCRdb table keeps only in-frame clones and is missing some. Of about 170,000 clones listed, roughly 84% are singletons. This receptor was identified in an older man with COVID-19, enrolled during active disease. The sample was peripheral blood.

CDR3 coding DNA: TGCGCCAGCAGCCAACGATTACGGGATCCAGGGGACTATGGCTACACCTTC. Translation: CASSQRLRDPGDYGYTF. The rearrangement links TRBV4-3 to TRBJ1-2, with D maybe TRBD1 (6 bases). CDR1 and CDR2 from the germline V gene are LGHNA and YSLEER. Trimming took off 2 bases at V and 3 bases at J, with 19 bases between the two ends. The CDR3 is 17 amino acids.